Presented here are 11 T cell receptor beta chains from one specimen sequenced in a study of PD-1 blockade in classical Hodgkin lymphoma. Profiling relied on immunoSEQ multiplex PCR, and the TCRdb table lists in-frame clones only, not all of them. Of around 19,000 clones detected, nearly 75% appear once; the ten largest clones hold less than 25%. Brentuximab vedotin exposure varied, and every patient relapsed after autologous stem cell transplantation. Sequencing used peripheral blood mononuclear cells (PBMCs), obtained before the second cycle of nivolumab. The receptor source for this set is a human donor with classical Hodgkin lymphoma.

The J gene is TRBJ2-5, the V gene TRBV7-8, with 11 bases aligning to TRBD2. V was pared by 3 bases and J by 5 bases, with 14 bases of the junction left unmatched. Germline V gives CDR1 SGHVS, CDR2 FQNEAQ. This CDR3 comprises 18 residues. CDR3 protein: CASSLSALAGGRAETQYF. The CDR3 DNA follows: TGTGCCAGCAGCTTGAGTGCGTTAGCGGGAGGGAGGGCGGAGACCCAGTACTTC.

The rearrangement links TRBV2 to TRBJ2-4; 9 nucleotides align to TRBD1. CDR3 length equals 15 residues. CDR1 and CDR2 from the germline V gene are SNHLY and FYNNEI. With V trimmed by 7 bases and J by 1 base, 5 bases remained unmatched. The CDR3 DNA is TGTGCCAGCACCACACAGGGGGCGGCCAAAAACATTCAGTACTTC. Translated: CASTTQGAAKNIQYF. Together with reference TRBV2 and TRBJ2-4, the CDR3 gives the full variable domain: EPEVTQTPSHQVTQMGQEVILRCVPISNHLYFYWYRQILGQKVEFLVSFYNNEISEKSEIFDDQFSVERPDGSNFTLKIRSTKLEDSAMYFCASTTQGAAKNIQYFGAGTRLSVL.

The rearrangement links TRBV27 to TRBJ2-3, with D possibly called TRBD1 or TRBD2 (6 bases each). Germline-derived CDR1 and CDR2 are MNHEY and SMNVEV (reference sequence). V was clipped by 4 bases and J by 1 base, with 12 bases between them. The CDR3 has 15 amino acids. CDR3 in DNA: TGTGCCAGCAGTTGGGGGGCGCCGGGCACAGATACGCAGTATTTT. It encodes CASSWGAPGTDTQYF.

In this sample, this clone turned up once. This CDR3 is CASSFLAGRYNEQFF. The CDR3 coding sequence is TGTGCCAGCAGCTTCCTAGCGGGGAGGTACAATGAGCAGTTCTTC. The rearrangement uses TRBV5-8 and TRBJ2-1, with 9 bases that match TRBD2. The CDR3 totals 15 residues. J lost 4 bases, V lost 2 bases, and 4 bases had no gene match. CDR1 is SGHTS and CDR2 is YDEGEE in the germline V gene.

This clone showed up just once. The chain recombines TRBV15 with TRBJ2-7; no reliable D call. V was clipped by 0 bases and J by 0 bases, with 9 bases between them. The CDR3 loop spans 15 amino acids. Germline V lookup: CDR1 LNHNV, CDR2 YYDKDF (reference sequence). CDR3 amino acids: CATSREEYSSYEQYF. The CDR3 nucleotides are TGTGCCACCAGCAGAGAGGAGTACAGCTCCTACGAGCAGTACTTC. The full variable domain, with the rest looked up from reference TRBV15 and TRBJ2-7, is DAMVIQNPRYQVTQFGKPVTLSCSQTLNHNVMYWYQQKSSQAPKLLFHYYDKDFNNEADTPDNFQSRRPNTSFCFLDIRSPGLGDTAMYLCATSREEYSSYEQYFGPGTRLTVT.

The J gene is TRBJ1-5, the V gene TRBV4-1; D perhaps matches TRBD1 (5 bases). The V and J ends lost 6 bases and 6 bases respectively, with 12 bases between them. The CDR3 consists of 13 residues. Germline V gives CDR1 MGHRA, CDR2 YSYEKL. The CDR3 here is CASSPGGGQPQHF. CDR3 bases: TGCGCCAGCAGTCCGGGGGGTGGTCAGCCCCAGCATTTT.

The chain employs TRBV7-2 and TRBJ1-4; tentatively, D is TRBD1 (5 bases). This CDR3 is 13 amino acids long. The germline CDR1 and CDR2 sequences are SGHTA and FQGNSA. V was clipped by 5 bases and J by 8 bases, with 12 bases between them. The CDR3 sequence: CASSTQVREKLFF. The CDR3, as DNA: TGTGCCAGCAGCACACAGGTCAGGGAAAAACTGTTTTTT.

The chain has TRBV11-1 and TRBJ2-1; D uncertain. Trimming left V 4 bases short and J 8 bases short, with 9 bases between. Germline CDR1 and CDR2: SGHAT and FQDESV (reference sequence). The CDR3 runs 12 residues. The CDR3 spells CASSSQVYEQFF. The CDR3 nucleotides read TGTGCCAGCAGCTCTCAGGTTTATGAGCAGTTCTTC.

The gene calls are TRBV20-1 and TRBJ2-1; TRBD2 matches 9 bases. V gave up 5 bases and J gave up 10 bases; unmatched junction bases: 0. This CDR3 spans 10 amino acids. CDR1 and CDR2 from the germline V gene are DFQATT and SNEGSKA (reference sequence). CDR3 loop: CSAGLAEQFF. In DNA, the CDR3 is TGCAGTGCTGGACTAGCGGAGCAGTTCTTC.

The V call is TRBV10-3, the J call TRBJ2-1; D might be TRBD2 (5 bases). The CDR3 spans 14 residues. Between the trimmed V and J ends, which lost 0 bases and 8 bases, there was a span of 11 bases. Looked up from germline, CDR1 is ENHRY and CDR2 is SYGVKD. The chain's CDR3 is CAISESEVRDEQFF. The CDR3, as DNA: TGTGCCATCAGTGAGTCGGAGGTTCGGGATGAGCAGTTCTTC.

V gene TRBV4-2 combines with J gene TRBJ2-5; 9 bases match TRBD2. Germline-derived CDR1 and CDR2 are LGHNA and YNFKEQ. V was clipped by 1 base and J by 5 bases; unmatched bases: 14. This CDR3 contains 18 residues. CDR3 protein: CASSQGVGPSGTIETQYF. CDR3 bases: TGTGCCAGCAGCCAAGGAGTAGGGCCTAGCGGGACAATCGAGACCCAGTACTTC.